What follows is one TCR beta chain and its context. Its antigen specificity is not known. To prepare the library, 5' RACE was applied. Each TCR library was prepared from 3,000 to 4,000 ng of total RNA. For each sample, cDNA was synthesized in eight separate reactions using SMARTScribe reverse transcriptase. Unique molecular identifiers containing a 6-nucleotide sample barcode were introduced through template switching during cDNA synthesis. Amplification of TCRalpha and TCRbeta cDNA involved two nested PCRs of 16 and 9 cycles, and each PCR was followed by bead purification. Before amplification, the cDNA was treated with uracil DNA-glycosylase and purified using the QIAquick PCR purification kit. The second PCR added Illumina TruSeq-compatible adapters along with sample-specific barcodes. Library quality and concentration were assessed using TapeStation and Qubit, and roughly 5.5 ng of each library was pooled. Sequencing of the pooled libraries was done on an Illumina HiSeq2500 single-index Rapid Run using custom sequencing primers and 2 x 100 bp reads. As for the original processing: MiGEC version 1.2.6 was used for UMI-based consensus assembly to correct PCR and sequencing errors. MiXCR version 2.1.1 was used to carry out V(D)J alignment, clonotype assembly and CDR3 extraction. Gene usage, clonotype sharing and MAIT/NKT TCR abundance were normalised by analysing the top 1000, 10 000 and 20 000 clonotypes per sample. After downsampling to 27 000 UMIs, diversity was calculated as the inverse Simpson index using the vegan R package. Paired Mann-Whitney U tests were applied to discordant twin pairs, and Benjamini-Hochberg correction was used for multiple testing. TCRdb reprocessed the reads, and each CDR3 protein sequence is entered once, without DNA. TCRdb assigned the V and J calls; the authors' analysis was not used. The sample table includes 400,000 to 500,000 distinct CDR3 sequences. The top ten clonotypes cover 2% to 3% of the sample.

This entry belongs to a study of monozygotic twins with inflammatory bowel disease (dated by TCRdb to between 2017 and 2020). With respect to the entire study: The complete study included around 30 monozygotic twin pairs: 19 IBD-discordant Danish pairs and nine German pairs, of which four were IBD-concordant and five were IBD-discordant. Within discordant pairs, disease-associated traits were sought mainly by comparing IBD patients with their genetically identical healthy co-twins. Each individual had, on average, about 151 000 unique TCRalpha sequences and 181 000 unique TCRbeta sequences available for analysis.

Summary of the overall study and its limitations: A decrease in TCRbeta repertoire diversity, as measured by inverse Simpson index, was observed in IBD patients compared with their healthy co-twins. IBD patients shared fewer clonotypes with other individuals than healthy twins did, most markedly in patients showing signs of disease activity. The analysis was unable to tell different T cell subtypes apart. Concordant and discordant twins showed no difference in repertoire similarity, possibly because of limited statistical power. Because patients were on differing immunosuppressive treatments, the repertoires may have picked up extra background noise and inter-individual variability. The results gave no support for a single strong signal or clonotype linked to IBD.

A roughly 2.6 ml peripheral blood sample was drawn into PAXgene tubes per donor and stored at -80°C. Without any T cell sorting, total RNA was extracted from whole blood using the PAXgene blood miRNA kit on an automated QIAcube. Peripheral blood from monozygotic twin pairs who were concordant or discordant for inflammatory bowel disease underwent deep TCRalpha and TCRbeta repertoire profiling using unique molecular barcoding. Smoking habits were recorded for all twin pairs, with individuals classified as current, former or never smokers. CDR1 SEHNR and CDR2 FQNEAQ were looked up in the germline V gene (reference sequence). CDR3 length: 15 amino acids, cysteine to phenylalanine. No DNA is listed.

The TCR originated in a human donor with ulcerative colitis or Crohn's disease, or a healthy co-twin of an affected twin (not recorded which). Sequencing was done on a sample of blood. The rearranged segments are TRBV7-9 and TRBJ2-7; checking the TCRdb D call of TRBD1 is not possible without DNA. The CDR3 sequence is CASSSTGLGSYEQYF.